These 17 T cell receptor beta chains came from one sample sequenced in a study of Tregs in tolerant kidney transplant recipients. These receptors are not linked to any known antigen. Profiled with immunoSEQ multiplex PCR; TCRdb holds only in-frame clones, not every one. This sample has about 44,000 clones, with over 95% found just once. Sequencing input: Tregs from blood cultured with allogeneic cells. The receptors were gathered from a human donor in good health.

The genes are TRBV18 and TRBJ2-1; no clear D. The CDR3 loop spans 17 amino acids. CDR1 is KGHSH and CDR2 is LQKENI in the germline V gene. Deletions cut 3 bases from V and 0 bases from J, with 15 bases between. CDR3 sequence: CASSPLGPWSSYNEQFF. CDR3 coding DNA: TGTGCCAGCTCACCCCTCGGGCCCTGGAGCTCCTACAATGAGCAGTTCTTC. The full variable domain, its missing parts supplied by reference TRBV18 and TRBJ2-1, is NAGVMQNPRHLVRRRGQEARLRCSPMKGHSHVYWYRQLPEEGLKFMVYLQKENIIDESGMPKERFSAEFPKEGPSILRIQQVVRGDSAAYFCASSPLGPWSSYNEQFFGPGTRLTVL.

The chain employs TRBV4-1 and TRBJ1-5; tentative D call: TRBD1 (5 bases). Per germline, CDR1 MGHRA and CDR2 YSYEKL. The CDR3 consists of 16 residues. The ends were cut back, 3 bases at V and 6 bases at J, with 18 bases in the middle. CDR3 amino acids: CASSQVNGGESQPQHF. CDR3 coding DNA: TGCGCCAGCAGCCAGGTCAACGGGGGAGAAAGTCAGCCCCAGCATTTT.

The V call is TRBV11-2, the J call TRBJ2-5; weak D call: TRBD1 (5 bases). The V end was cut by 5 bases, the J end by 4 bases, with 20 bases between. The CDR3 contains 16 residues. Germline CDR1 and CDR2: SGHAT and FQNNGV. CDR3 loop: CASSREWGAFSETQYF. The CDR3 DNA reads TGTGCCAGCAGCCGCGAGTGGGGCGCGTTTTCAGAGACCCAGTACTTC.

J is TRBJ2-3 and V is TRBV10-3; tentative D call: TRBD2 (7 bases). The CDR3 is made up of 15 amino acids. The germline V and J ends were trimmed by 9 bases and 0 bases, with 16 bases remaining between them. Per germline, CDR1 ENHRY and CDR2 SYGVKD. The CDR3, as DNA: TGTGCCATTTCCCTAGGGGGGGCGAGCACAGATACGCAGTATTTT. The encoded protein is CAISLGGASTDTQYF.

The chain recombines TRBV7-2 with TRBJ2-5; D not resolved. Germline CDR1 is SGHTA and CDR2 is FQGNSA. V was trimmed by 1 base and J by 2 bases, leaving 11 bases between them. The CDR3 covers 15 residues. The CDR3 loop is CASSLGSVLQETQYF. The CDR3 nucleotides are TGTGCCAGCAGCTTAGGGTCGGTCTTGCAAGAGACCCAGTACTTC. The full variable domain, its missing parts supplied by reference TRBV7-2 and TRBJ2-5, is GAGVSQSPSNKVTEKGKDVELRCDPISGHTALYWYRQSLGQGLEFLIYFQGNSAPDKSGLPSDRFSAERTGGSVSTLTIQRTQQEDSAVYLCASSLGSVLQETQYFGPGTRLLVL.

The gene calls are TRBV5-1 and TRBJ2-4; maybe TRBD1 (5 bases). The CDR3 totals 17 residues. Per germline, CDR1 SGHRS and CDR2 YFSETQ. Trimming pared 0 bases from V and 0 bases from J, leaving 13 bases between. CDR3 loop: CASSLGDRSRAKNIQYF. CDR3 DNA sequence: TGCGCCAGCAGCTTGGGTGACAGATCAAGAGCCAAAAACATTCAGTACTTC.

V usage is TRBV9 and J usage is TRBJ1-3; D is ambiguous. This CDR3 is built from 15 residues. V lost 0 bases, J lost 0 bases, and 7 bases lay in between. The germline CDR1 and CDR2 sequences are SGDLS and YYNGEE. The CDR3 protein is CASSVAEFSGNTIYF. CDR3 nucleotide sequence: TGTGCCAGCAGCGTAGCTGAGTTCTCTGGAAACACCATATATTTT.

This chain uses TRBV4-1 with TRBJ2-2, with 10 bases identical to TRBD2. The CDR3 is 19 amino acids. CDR1 is MGHRA and CDR2 is YSYEKL in the germline V gene. Trimming cost V 4 bases and J 9 bases; bases outside gene matches: 20. In nucleotides, the CDR3 is TGCGCCAGCAGCCGGCAGGGGCATATAGCGGGGGGCCCCGACCGGGAGCTGTTTTTT. Protein sequence: CASSRQGHIAGGPDRELFF.

This chain connects TRBV7-9 to TRBJ2-1; D is perhaps TRBD2 (6 bases). Germline CDR1 SEHNR, CDR2 FQNEAQ (reference sequence). This CDR3 region has 17 residues. V lost 0 bases to trimming and J lost 3 bases, with 15 bases between them. The CDR3 is CASSLAPGLLLYNEQFF. CDR3 nucleotides: TGTGCCAGCAGCTTAGCCCCGGGACTGCTTCTCTACAATGAGCAGTTCTTC.

V gene TRBV6-6 combines with J gene TRBJ1-1; D gene unclear. The length of the CDR3 is 15 residues. V lost 0 bases to trimming and J lost 4 bases, with 12 bases between them. Germline V gives CDR1 MNHNY, CDR2 SVGAGI (reference sequence). This CDR3 reads CASSYSISGVTEAFF. CDR3 DNA sequence: TGTGCCAGCAGTTACTCGATATCGGGTGTCACTGAAGCTTTCTTT.

This clone was observed a single time. This rearrangement joins TRBV10-3 to TRBJ2-2; D not certain. This CDR3 contains 12 residues. Germline V gives CDR1 ENHRY, CDR2 SYGVKD. V was clipped by 4 bases and J by 4 bases, with 4 bases between them. The CDR3, as DNA: TGTGCCATCAGTGGGTCCACCGGGGAGCTGTTTTTT. Translating it yields CAISGSTGELFF.

The genes are TRBV7-9 and TRBJ2-7, with D unresolved. The CDR3 is 13 amino acids. The V and J ends lost 3 bases and 0 bases respectively, with 6 bases between them. CDR1 SEHNR and CDR2 FQNEAQ come from the germline V gene (reference sequence). CDR3 region: CASSLGNSYEQYF. CDR3 sequence (DNA): TGTGCCAGCAGCTTGGGCAACTCCTACGAGCAGTACTTC.

This clone was recorded once. CDR3 nucleotide sequence: TGTGCCAGTCGGTCCCGGGACGGTTCTGGGGCCAACGTCCTGACTTTC. As protein: CASRSRDGSGANVLTF. This chain connects TRBV19 to TRBJ2-6, with D perhaps being TRBD1 or TRBD2 (5 bases each). With 8 bases removed from V and 1 base from J, the gap between germline ends came to 15 bases. The V gene's germline CDR1 is LNHDA and CDR2 SQIVND (reference sequence). This CDR3 has 16 amino acids.

The gene calls are TRBV11-2 and TRBJ2-7; 9 bases are shared with TRBD2. Germline CDR1 SGHAT, CDR2 FQNNGV. With V trimmed by 0 bases and J by 7 bases, 13 bases remained unmatched. This CDR3 is built from 17 residues. CDR3 sequence (DNA): TGTGCCAGCAGCTTAGATGGGCGACTAGCGGAGGATGGGGAGCAGTACTTC. Translation: CASSLDGRLAEDGEQYF.

V usage is TRBV6-6 and J usage is TRBJ1-1, with D maybe TRBD1 (5 bases). Germline V gene data show CDR1 as MNHNY and CDR2 as SVGAGI (reference sequence). V was clipped by 7 bases and J by 8 bases, with 14 bases between them. This CDR3 contains 12 residues. CDR3 amino acids: CASIQQDFEAFF. CDR3 DNA: TGTGCCAGCATCCAACAGGACTTCGAAGCTTTCTTT.

The chain joins TRBV7-7 to TRBJ1-5; D uncertain. From germline, CDR1 is SSHAT and CDR2 FNYEAQ (reference sequence). The CDR3 has 14 residues. V lost 1 base and J lost 7, with 11 bases in between. The CDR3 coding sequence is TGTGCCAGCAGCTTAGTAACAGTAGCCCAGCCCCAGCATTTT. Its protein product is CASSLVTVAQPQHF.

This chain connects TRBV5-1 to TRBJ1-2, with D possibly being TRBD1 (6 bases). The ends were cut back, 5 bases at V and 0 bases at J, with 11 bases in the middle. The CDR3 runs to 14 residues. Germline V gives CDR1 SGHRS, CDR2 YFSETQ. The CDR3 sequence: CASRDSSANYGYTF. CDR3 in DNA: TGCGCCAGCAGGGACAGCTCAGCTAACTATGGCTACACCTTC.